These 3 T cell receptor beta chains share one sample of origin, sequenced in a study of T cells in Graves' hyperthyroidism and ophthalmopathy. Amplification targeted TCR beta CDR3 regions from RNA transcripts. Initially, a first-round RT-PCR of the TCR CDR3 employed the HTBI primer set. TCRdb re-derived calls from the multiplex PCR reads in MiXCR, one entry per CDR3 protein. The sample has 410,000 or so distinct CDR3 sequences, under 15% seen once. Sequencing used blood. These receptor sequences come from a man aged 18 to 35 with Graves' ophthalmopathy.

This clonotype has at least ten counts. The CDR3 is CASSEGGIVQETQYF. In DNA form, the CDR3 reads TGTGCCAGCAGTGAAGGGGGTATCGTCCAAGAGACCCAGTACTTC. The rearrangement links TRBV6-1 to TRBJ2-5; the D is unclear. Germline lookup yields CDR1 MNHNS and CDR2 SASEGT. The CDR3 loop spans 15 amino acids. Trimming removed 1 base from V and 1 base from J, with 10 bases in between.

In its sample, this clonotype was seen many times. The chain employs TRBV20-1 and TRBJ2-5; tentative D call: TRBD2 (6 bases). Trimming removed 6 bases from V and 4 bases from J, with 12 bases in between. The germline gives CDR1 DFQATT, CDR2 SNEGSKA (reference sequence). The CDR3 length is 12 residues. CDR3 loop: CSATEGPETQYF. DNA of the CDR3: TGCAGTGCGACGGAGGGGCCAGAGACCCAGTACTTC.

A few counts support this clonotype. The chain employs TRBV10-3 and TRBJ2-2; D gene ambiguous. This CDR3 spans 16 amino acids. The V and J ends lost 8 bases and 1 base respectively, with 17 bases between them. CDR1 is ENHRY, CDR2 SYGVKD, per germline. Written as DNA, the CDR3 is TGTGCCATCGCGGCAAGTTTAAGTCTGAACACCGGGGAGCTGTTTTTT. The encoded protein is CAIAASLSLNTGELFF.